These 2 T cell receptor beta chains came from one sample sequenced in a study of blood T cell repertoires in COVID-19. TCRdb's copy holds only in-frame clones and misses some; the assay was immunoSEQ multiplex PCR. Among over 65,000 clones listed, 85% were seen once. Sequences were obtained from peripheral blood. These receptors all stem from an elderly man with active or convalescent COVID-19.

This clone turned up a few times. The chain is built from TRBV19 and TRBJ1-2, with D unresolved. V dropped 4 bases and J dropped 8 bases, with 17 bases sitting between them. The CDR3 has 14 residues. Germline CDR1 reads LNHDA; CDR2 reads SQIVND (reference sequence). The CDR3 loop is CASSSPGTSSGYTF. CDR3 nucleotides: TGTGCCAGTAGTAGCCCGGGAACGAGCTCCGGCTACACCTTC. Drawing the rest from reference TRBV19 and TRBJ1-2, the complete variable domain is DGGITQSPKYLFRKEGQNVTLSCEQNLNHDAMYWYRQDPGQGLRLIYYSQIVNDFQKGDIAEGYSVSREKKESFPLTVTSAQKNPTAFYLCASSSPGTSSGYTFGSGTRLTVV.

This clone was counted only a few times. The chain is built from TRBV3-1 (or the pseudogene TRBV3-2) and TRBJ1-2, with 7 bases fitting TRBD1. The V gene's germline CDR1 is LGHDT and CDR2 YNNKEL (reference sequence). Unmatched junction bases numbered 6, after V lost 0 bases and J lost 5 bases. The CDR3 has 15 residues. CDR3 sequence reads: CASSQDATGTYGYTF. CDR3 in DNA: TGTGCCAGCAGCCAAGATGCGACAGGGACATATGGCTACACCTTC.